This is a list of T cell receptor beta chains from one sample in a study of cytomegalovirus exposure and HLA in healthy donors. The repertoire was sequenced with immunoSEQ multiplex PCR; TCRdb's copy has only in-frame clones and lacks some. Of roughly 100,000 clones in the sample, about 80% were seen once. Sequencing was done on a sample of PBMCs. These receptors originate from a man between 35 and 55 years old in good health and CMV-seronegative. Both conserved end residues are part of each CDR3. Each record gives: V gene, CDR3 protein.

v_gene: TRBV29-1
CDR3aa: CSVPQGNEQYF

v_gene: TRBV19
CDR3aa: CASGDRANSPLHF

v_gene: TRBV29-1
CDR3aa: CSVESGGTEAFF

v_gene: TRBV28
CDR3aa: CASSKLAGAYEQYF

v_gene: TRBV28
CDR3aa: CATRGGAGTEAFF

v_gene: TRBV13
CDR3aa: CACKKGGPTYEQYF

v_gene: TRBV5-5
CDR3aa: CASSLAPGNQPQHF

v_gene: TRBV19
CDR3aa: CASSMVLLEGNEQFF

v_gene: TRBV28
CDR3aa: CASSRGFYIQPQHF

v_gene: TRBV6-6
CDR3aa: CASSYQSGAQETQYF

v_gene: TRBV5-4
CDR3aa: CASSSGLADYEQYF

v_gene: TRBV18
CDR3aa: CASSPSGSETQYF

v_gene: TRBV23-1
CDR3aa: CAFGGTRAGSSYGYTF

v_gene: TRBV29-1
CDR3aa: CSVIQPYEGYTF

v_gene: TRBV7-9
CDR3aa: CASSQFGTGDEQFF

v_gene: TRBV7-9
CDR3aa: CSSSLKGDEQFF

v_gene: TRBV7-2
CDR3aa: CASSSDGGIGDTQYF

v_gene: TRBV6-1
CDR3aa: CASSEFGTYNEQFF

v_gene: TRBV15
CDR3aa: CATRREGNQPQHF

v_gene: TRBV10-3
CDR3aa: CAISQTSGRAGFYEQFF

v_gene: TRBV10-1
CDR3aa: CASSEGLVAGSSNEQFF

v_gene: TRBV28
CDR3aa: CASSSRVHEQYF

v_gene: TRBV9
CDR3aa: CASSGGRVITDTQYF

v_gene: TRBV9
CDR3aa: CASSLRDRDNEQFF

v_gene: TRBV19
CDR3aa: CASRVPGGNEQFF

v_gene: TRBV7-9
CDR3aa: CSSSPLAGQNYEQYF

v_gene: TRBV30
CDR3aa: CAWRVRRRNTEAFF

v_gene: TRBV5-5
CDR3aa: CASSLGTGASGANVLTF

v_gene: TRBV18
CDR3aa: CASSPGQGITEAFF

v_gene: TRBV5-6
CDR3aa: CASSRTRTSYEQYF

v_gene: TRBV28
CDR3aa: CASRRGALDTGELFF

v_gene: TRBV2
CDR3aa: CASSPTSYEQYF

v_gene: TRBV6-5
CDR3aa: CASSYFGPNQPQHF

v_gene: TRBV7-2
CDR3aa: CASSLAAGGYEQYF

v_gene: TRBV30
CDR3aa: CAWSPTSGGFGGELFF

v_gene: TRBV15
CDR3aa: CATSRGGELRENGYTF

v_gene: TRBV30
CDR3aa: CACRGLPGEKLFF

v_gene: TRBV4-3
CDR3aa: CASSQGTGVEQYF

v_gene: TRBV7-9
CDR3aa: CSSSPPKPGMIHYEQYF

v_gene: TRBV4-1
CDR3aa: CASSPRPGQKETQYF

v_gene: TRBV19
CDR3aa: CASSRPGDYEQYF

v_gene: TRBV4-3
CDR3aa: CASSQAMTSGRDYEQFF

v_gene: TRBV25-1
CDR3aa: CASSFQGAQGEQYF

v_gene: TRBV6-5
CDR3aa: CASSRDTANEKLFF

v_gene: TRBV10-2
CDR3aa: CASSVWTSGDNNEQFF

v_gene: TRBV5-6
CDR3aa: CASSRTGTDTQYF

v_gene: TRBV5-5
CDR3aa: CASSLEQGANYGYTF

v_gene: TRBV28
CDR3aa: CASSDNRRRDTEAFF

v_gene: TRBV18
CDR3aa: CASSPPVAKHNGETQYF

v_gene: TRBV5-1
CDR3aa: CASSPRGRDRVGEQFF